A selection of T cell receptor beta chains follows, all from one sample in a study of T-cell memory formation after mild COVID-19. MiXCR was run by TCRdb on the 5' RACE reads, yielding one entry per CDR3 protein. The sample comprises 450,000 to 650,000 distinct CDR3 sequences, about 20% of which are singletons, and around 8.4% rests with the top ten. Sequenced input: PBMCs or a T cell subset sorted from them (not recorded which). These receptors were taken from an adult woman who had mild COVID-19 (a few samples of this study predate the infection). Cell type and time point are not known. The CDR3 runs from the conserved cysteine through the conserved F or W. Each record gives: V gene, J gene, clone size, D gene, CDR3 protein, CDR3 DNA. D genes are given only for firm matches. The size of a clone is reported for some rows only, either as once, few or many, or as a class for expanded clones.

v_gene: TRBV20-1
j_gene: TRBJ2-2
abundance: few
d_gene: .
CDR3aa: CSASGTTGTGELFF
CDR3nt: TGCAGTGCTAGTGGGACGACGGGGACCGGGGAGCTGTTTTTT

v_gene: TRBV12-3/TRBV12-4
j_gene: TRBJ1-1
abundance: .
d_gene: .
CDR3aa: CAGSRTENTEAFF
CDR3nt: TGTGCCGGGTCGAGGACAGAGAACACTGAAGCTTTCTTT

v_gene: TRBV7-9
j_gene: TRBJ2-3
abundance: .
d_gene: .
CDR3aa: CASSSPPGVITDTQYF
CDR3nt: TGTGCCAGCAGCTCGCCCCCCGGAGTGATCACAGATACGCAGTATTTT

v_gene: TRBV5-5
j_gene: TRBJ2-5
abundance: .
d_gene: TRBD1
CDR3aa: CASSFPGGAEETQYF
CDR3nt: TGTGCCAGCAGCTTTCCAGGGGGCGCGGAGGAGACCCAGTACTTC

v_gene: TRBV20-1
j_gene: TRBJ1-6
abundance: many
d_gene: .
CDR3aa: CSATGVELRSPLHF
CDR3nt: TGCAGTGCTACAGGGGTAGAGTTGCGTTCACCCCTCCACTTT

v_gene: TRBV18
j_gene: TRBJ2-7
abundance: once
d_gene: .
CDR3aa: CASSPRDSRGYEQYF
CDR3nt: TGTGCCAGCTCACCACGAGACAGTCGAGGTTACGAGCAGTACTTC

v_gene: TRBV5-1
j_gene: TRBJ2-5
abundance: .
d_gene: .
CDR3aa: CASSSSSQETQYF
CDR3nt: TGCGCCAGCAGCTCATCTTCTCAAGAGACCCAGTACTTC

v_gene: TRBV3-1
j_gene: TRBJ1-1
abundance: many
d_gene: .
CDR3aa: CASNFGGTEAFF
CDR3nt: TGTGCCAGCAATTTCGGCGGGACTGAAGCTTTCTTT

v_gene: TRBV12-3/TRBV12-4
j_gene: TRBJ2-7
abundance: .
d_gene: TRBD1
CDR3aa: CASSTRTGGNEQYF
CDR3nt: TGTGCCAGCAGTACCCGGACAGGGGGAAACGAGCAGTACTTC

v_gene: TRBV7-2
j_gene: TRBJ2-7
abundance: few
d_gene: TRBD2
CDR3aa: CASSNPGLAPEQYF
CDR3nt: TGTGCCAGCAGCAACCCGGGACTAGCCCCAGAGCAGTACTTC

v_gene: TRBV3-1
j_gene: TRBJ1-5
abundance: .
d_gene: .
CDR3aa: CASSQKLPYSNQPQHF
CDR3nt: TGTGCCAGCAGCCAAAAACTTCCTTATAGCAATCAGCCCCAGCATTTT

v_gene: TRBV7-9
j_gene: TRBJ2-3
abundance: .
d_gene: TRBD1
CDR3aa: CASSLEGTGDTQYF
CDR3nt: TGTGCCAGCAGCTTAGAGGGGACAGGGGATACGCAGTATTTT

v_gene: TRBV7-9
j_gene: TRBJ2-1
abundance: few
d_gene: .
CDR3aa: CASSLGQWVEQFF
CDR3nt: TGTGCCAGCAGCTTAGGTCAATGGGTTGAGCAGTTCTTC

v_gene: TRBV5-1
j_gene: TRBJ2-7
abundance: many
d_gene: TRBD1
CDR3aa: CASSLPGTGGKEQYF
CDR3nt: TGCGCCAGCAGCTTGCCCGGGACAGGGGGTAAGGAGCAGTACTTC

v_gene: TRBV7-9
j_gene: TRBJ1-2
abundance: .
d_gene: TRBD1
CDR3aa: CASSLGDRDYTF
CDR3nt: TGTGCCAGCAGCTTAGGGGACAGGGACTACACCTTC

v_gene: TRBV18
j_gene: TRBJ2-3
abundance: .
d_gene: TRBD2
CDR3aa: CASSPFPAGAPSTDTQYF
CDR3nt: TGTGCCAGCTCACCTTTCCCAGCGGGGGCCCCAAGCACAGATACGCAGTATTTT